Listed below are T cell receptor beta chains from one sample, sequenced in a study of blood T cell repertoires in COVID-19. Sequencing used immunoSEQ multiplex PCR; TCRdb keeps in-frame clones, though not all of them. The sample carries a few hundred thousand clones, 80% to 85% recorded once. Sequenced sample: PBMCs or T cells enriched from blood (not recorded which). Source of these receptors: a middle-aged woman who had recovered from COVID-19. Both conserved end residues are part of each CDR3. A D gene is named only where the DNA matches it firmly. Clone size is shown for a subset of rows, as once, few, many or a class of expanded clone.

TRBV3-1/TRBV3-2	NA	TRBJ1-1	NA	TGTGCCAGCAGCCGAGGCCAGGGGCCCGCTGAAGCTTTCTTT	CASSRGQGPAEAFF
TRBV11-2	NA	TRBJ2-1	NA	TGTGCCAGCAGGGCCCGGGACTTCAATGAGCAGTTCTTC	CASRARDFNEQFF
TRBV5-1	NA	TRBJ2-3	NA	TGCGCCAGCAGCTTCGATGGGAGCTCTGATACGCAGTATTTT	CASSFDGSSDTQYF
TRBV11-2	once	TRBJ2-3	TRBD2	TGTGCCAGCAGCTTAGCGGTCGGGAGGGCCTATACGCAGTATTTT	CASSLAVGRAYTQYF
TRBV2	NA	TRBJ2-1	NA	TGTGCCAGCAAGAGTAGGCTAGCTTCCTACAATGAGCAGTTCTTC	CASKSRLASYNEQFF
TRBV2	few	TRBJ1-2	TRBD1	TGTGCCAGCATGGGGACAGCTACAAGATATGGCTACACCTTC	CASMGTATRYGYTF
TRBV6-6	few	TRBJ1-2	TRBD1	TGTGCCAGCGCATCACAGGGGATAGAGTATGGCTACACCTTC	CASASQGIEYGYTF
TRBV28	NA	TRBJ1-1	NA	TGTGCCAGCAGTTTAGAGCAGCGGACTCATGAAGCTTTCTTT	CASSLEQRTHEAFF
TRBV7-9	NA	TRBJ1-1	NA	TGTGCCAGCAGCCCCGCCCGCACCCGGTGGGGGGAGGGTAGCACTGAAGCTTTCTTT	CASSPARTRWGEGSTEAFF
TRBV7-8	few	TRBJ1-2	NA	TGTGCCAGCAGCTTAGCGGCTTTCGACAGGCCTTACACCTTC	CASSLAAFDRPYTF
TRBV7-2	NA	TRBJ1-2	TRBD1	TGTGCCAGCAGCTTCCGGGACAGGGCGGGTGGCTACACCTTC	CASSFRDRAGGYTF
TRBV19	few	TRBJ1-5	NA	TGTGCCAGTAGTATCGAGGAGATCAATCAGCCCCAGCATTTT	CASSIEEINQPQHF
TRBV5-4	many	TRBJ2-7	TRBD2	TGTGCCAGCAGCGTGGGAGGGTTGGGAGGAGAGCAGTACTTC	CASSVGGLGGEQYF
TRBV10-3	few	TRBJ2-1	TRBD2	TGTGCCATCAGATCTAGCGGGAGGGAGAATGAGCAGTTCTTC	CAIRSSGRENEQFF
TRBV5-6	NA	TRBJ2-5	NA	TGTGCCAGCAGCTTGCGAGCGGCTCAAGAGACCCAGTACTTC	CASSLRAAQETQYF
TRBV7-2	NA	TRBJ2-2	TRBD2	TGTGCCAGCAGTCGGACTAGCGGGAGGACCGGGGAGCTGTTTTTT	CASSRTSGRTGELFF
TRBV24-1	NA	TRBJ2-2	NA	TGTGCCACCAGTGTCCAGACTCCCGGGACCGGGGAGCTGTTTTTT	CATSVQTPGTGELFF